What follows is one T cell receptor beta chain and its context. Antigen specificity is unknown. In germline, CDR1 is SGDLS, CDR2 YYNGEE. The ends lost 6 bases at V and 3 bases at J; junction bases unmatched: 8. The CDR3 is 16 residues long. The data are from a study of cytomegalovirus exposure and HLA in healthy donors. Study background: Early release data held some 79 million unique TCRs from HLA-typed donors.

The PCR contained 60 Vbeta and 13 Jbeta primers. Sequencing used immunoSEQ multiplex PCR; TCRdb keeps in-frame clones, though not all of them. This repertoire shows approximately 110,000 clones, about 79% found once; its top ten account for more than 2%. Study-level findings and limits: Association of a missense DCLRE1C variant with TCR beta V- and J-gene trimming was reported in a later analysis. Rarity held for most TCR sequences, but there were some public TCRs that occurred in many donors.

This sequence joins TRBV9 and TRBJ2-3; 12 bases are a match to TRBD2. The clonotype originates from a man aged 50 or older in good health and CMV-seropositive. Material: PBMCs. The CDR3 sequence: CASTGRLAGVTDTQYF. CDR3 nucleotide sequence: TGTGCCAGCACTGGACGACTAGCGGGAGTAACAGATACGCAGTATTTT.